The 7 T cell receptor beta chains presented below share a single source sample, sequenced in a study of kidney transplant recipient with SARS-CoV-2 infection. In TCRdb, the reads were re-called with MiXCR into one record per CDR3 protein. The sample records some 220,000 distinct CDR3 sequences, about 30% being singletons. The sequencing used a blood sample, collected at baseline and on roughly day 110 from a kidney transplant recipient. The receptors stem from a male patient aged 25-45 years who had COVID-19 and was a kidney transplant recipient. A subset of T cells may come from the graft donor.

This clonotype was counted between two and nine times. The V and J genes are TRBV5-1 and TRBJ2-5, with 7 bases that match TRBD2. Germline V gene data show CDR1 as SGHRS and CDR2 as YFSETQ. The CDR3 has 15 amino acids. V shed 3 bases and J 3 bases; nucleotides not matched to a gene: 8. CDR3 DNA sequence: TGCGCCAGCAGCTCAGGACTAGATGTCAAAGAGACCCAGTACTTC. As protein: CASSSGLDVKETQYF.

This clonotype was detected many times. V gene TRBV5-1 combines with J gene TRBJ2-5, with D possibly being TRBD2 (7 bases). Trimming took off 4 bases at V and 7 bases at J, with 20 bases between the two ends. Germline lookup yields CDR1 SGHRS and CDR2 YFSETQ. This CDR3 spans 15 amino acids. CDR3 bases: TGCGCCAGCAGCCCCGTAAGGGGGAGGGACGGGACCCAGTACTTC. Protein: CASSPVRGRDGTQYF.

The sample holds many counts of this clonotype. This chain uses TRBV6-4 with TRBJ1-2; D not certain. The V end lost 5 bases, the J end lost 4 bases, and 23 bases lay between the germline ends. This CDR3 has 17 amino acids. From germline, CDR1 is MRHNA and CDR2 SNTAGT. CDR3 protein: CASSINGSHGKTYGYTF. In nucleotides, the CDR3 is TGTGCCAGCAGTATAAATGGCTCACACGGAAAGACCTATGGCTACACCTTC.

Turning to this clonotype: A read error may be the cause here, since a much bigger clone is one base away. The V gene is TRBV20-1, the J gene TRBJ2-1, with D possibly matching TRBD1 (6 bases). The CDR3 runs 15 residues. Trimming removed 0 bases at V and 6 bases at J, with 15 bases between. Germline lookup yields CDR1 DFQATT and CDR2 SNEGSKA (reference sequence). The CDR3 loop reads CSAREERGISNEQFF. The CDR3 nucleotides read TGCAGTGCTAGAGAGGAAAGGGGGATTAGCAATGAGCAGTTCTTC.

A few counts support this clonotype. The chain links TRBV20-1 to TRBJ2-3; D uncertain. Germline assignment: CDR1 DFQATT and CDR2 SNEGSKA (reference sequence). The length of the CDR3 is 15 residues. With 3 bases removed from V and 8 bases from J, the gap between germline ends came to 21 bases. Here the CDR3 reads CSARLDPTDLRTQYF. The CDR3 DNA sequence: TGCAGTGCTAGGTTGGACCCCACCGATTTGCGTACGCAGTATTTT.

This clonotype was picked up one time. A much more abundant neighbour one base away suggests this may be a read error. V is TRBV12-3 or TRBV12-4 and J is TRBJ2-2; TRBD1 matches 9 bases. The CDR3 consists of 16 residues. In DNA form, the CDR3 reads TGTGCCAGCGGTTTCTGGGGACAGGGGAACACCGGGGAGCTGTTTTTT. Amino acid sequence: CASGFWGQGNTGELFF.

At least ten counts were recorded for this clonotype. The chain recombines TRBV20-1 with TRBJ2-2; TRBD2 aligns across 10 bases. This CDR3 region has 18 residues. Germline loops: CDR1 DFQATT, CDR2 SNEGSKA (reference sequence). J was trimmed by 3 bases and V by 1 base; bases with no gene match: 11. CDR3 nucleotides: TGCAGTGCTAGAGGATGGGCTAGCGGGAGAGAGCACACCGGGGAGCTGTTTTTT. It specifies CSARGWASGREHTGELFF.